The 17 T cell receptor beta chains reported below all come from one sample, sequenced in a study of Graves' ophthalmopathy and Graves' hyperthyroidism. Amplifying from RNA transcripts, the study obtained TCR beta CDR3 regions. Amplification began with first-round RT-PCR using HTBI primers, then second-round multiplex PCR was performed. TCRdb reprocessed the multiplex PCR reads with MiXCR, giving one entry per CDR3 protein. In the table there are some 400,000 distinct CDR3 sequences, about 17% of which are singletons. The sequenced sample was peripheral blood. The receptors stem from a woman under 30 with Graves' ophthalmopathy.

This clonotype has at least ten counts. V gene TRBV6-2 or TRBV6-3 combines with J gene TRBJ1-1; D is possibly TRBD1 (5 bases). The germline CDR1 and CDR2 sequences are MNHEY and SVGEGT. V shed 5 bases and J shed 8 bases, with 18 bases lying between them. The CDR3 totals 14 residues. CDR3 sequence: CASSQRGGGFEAFF. CDR3 in DNA: TGTGCCAGCAGTCAGCGGGGCGGCGGGTTCGAAGCTTTCTTT.

This clonotype has ten or more counts. This chain joins TRBV12-3 or TRBV12-4 and TRBJ1-5; D unclear. The germline V and J ends were trimmed by 2 bases and 3 bases, with 8 bases remaining between them. The CDR3 length is 14 residues. The CDR3 spells CASSLSGVNQPQHF. The CDR3 DNA reads as TGTGCCAGCAGTTTAAGCGGGGTCAATCAGCCCCAGCATTTT.

This clonotype was picked up a small number of times. This chain links TRBV27 with TRBJ1-2; weak D call: TRBD1 (6 bases). Trimming took off 4 bases at V and 1 base at J, with 10 bases between the two ends. The CDR3 length is 14 residues. Germline CDR1 is MNHEY and CDR2 is SMNVEV (reference sequence). The CDR3 DNA reads as TGTGCCAGCAGTTCCGGACAGTTTAACTATGGCTACACCTTC. Its translation is CASSSGQFNYGYTF.

The table lists this clonotype with many counts. V is TRBV29-1 and J is TRBJ2-7, with 7 bases lining up with TRBD1. The CDR3 runs to 14 residues. V dropped 7 bases and J dropped 0; count of bases not matched to a gene: 9. CDR1 and CDR2 (germline): SQVTM, ANQGSEA. The CDR3 region has the DNA TGCAGCGGGATACAGGGGCCTTACTCCTACGAGCAGTACTTC. It yields the protein CSGIQGPYSYEQYF.

This clonotype was counted many times. The chain uses TRBV6-2 or TRBV6-3 and TRBJ2-4; D uncertain. This CDR3 has 15 residues. Trimming removed 6 bases at V and 1 base at J, with 13 bases between. The germline V gene encodes CDR1 MNHEY and CDR2 SVGEGT. The CDR3 DNA reads TGTGCCAGCAGCATATACGAGAGGGCCAAAAACATTCAGTACTTC. It codes for CASSIYERAKNIQYF.

This clonotype was counted many times. The chain links TRBV4-3 to TRBJ1-1, with TRBD1 identical over 7 bases. This CDR3 comprises 15 residues. V was pared by 1 base and J by 4 bases, with 6 bases of the junction left unmatched. Germline V gene lookup returns CDR1 LGHNA and CDR2 YSLEER. The CDR3 protein is CASSQGGAGGTEAFF. DNA of the CDR3: TGCGCCAGCAGCCAAGGAGGGGCAGGGGGCACTGAAGCTTTCTTT.

The sample holds many counts of this clonotype. The chain joins TRBV4-3 to TRBJ2-7, with TRBD2 matching 13 bases. CDR1 LGHNA and CDR2 YSLEER come from the germline V gene. The length of the CDR3 is 15 residues. The V gene end was trimmed by 6 bases and the J gene end by 3 bases; junction bases not matched to a gene: 5. Here the CDR3 DNA reads TGCGCCAGCAGTGCCGGGACTAGCGGGAACTACGAGCAGTACTTC. Encoded protein: CASSAGTSGNYEQYF.

V and J are TRBV6-1 and TRBJ1-2; 8 bases align to TRBD1. V dropped 4 bases and J dropped 4; count of bases not matched to a gene: 8. The CDR3 has 15 amino acids. In germline, CDR1 is MNHNS, CDR2 SASEGT. CDR3 DNA: TGTGCCAGCAGTGCATCAGGGGGCACTGGCTATGGCTACACCTTC. Encoded protein: CASSASGGTGYGYTF.

The V call is TRBV6-5, the J call TRBJ1-2; TRBD1 is a possible D gene (6 bases). The V end was cut by 5 bases, the J end by 6 bases, with 13 bases between. Germline CDR1 and CDR2: MNHEY and SVGAGI. The CDR3 extends over 13 amino acids. CDR3 amino acids: CASSNRDTHGYTF. CDR3 sequence (DNA): TGTGCCAGCAGTAACCGGGACACACATGGCTACACCTTC.

This clonotype was detected ten times or more. The chain uses TRBV10-3 and TRBJ2-7; 9 positions match TRBD1. CDR3 size: 11 residues. V lost 10 bases to trimming and J lost 6 bases; unmatched junction nucleotides: 4. From germline, CDR1 is ENHRY and CDR2 SYGVKD. CDR3 nucleotide sequence: TGTGCCACACAGGGGGCCAGCGAGCAGTACTTC. It encodes CATQGASEQYF.

This clonotype came up many times. The chain uses TRBV6-2 or TRBV6-3 and TRBJ1-5; 10 bases match TRBD1. Germline trimming cut 2 bases from V and 5 bases from J; bases unmatched to any gene: 12. The germline V gene has CDR1 MNHEY and CDR2 SVGEGT. This CDR3 comprises 18 residues. The CDR3 loop is CASSYPQTGGASHQPQHF. Written as DNA, the CDR3 is TGTGCCAGCAGTTACCCCCAGACAGGGGGCGCGAGTCATCAGCCCCAGCATTTT.

At least ten counts were recorded for this clonotype. The genes are TRBV11-2 and TRBJ2-7; D perhaps matches TRBD1 (5 bases). Germline assignment: CDR1 SGHAT and CDR2 FQNNGV. This CDR3 is built from 14 residues. V was trimmed by 8 bases and J by 3 bases, leaving 17 bases between them. The CDR3 spells CASEKQGLSYEQYF. The CDR3 DNA follows: TGTGCCAGCGAGAAGCAGGGCCTAAGCTACGAGCAGTACTTC.

The sample holds many counts of this clonotype. The CDR3 spells CASMQGAEGNQPQHF. CDR3 DNA sequence: TGTGCCAGCATGCAGGGGGCGGAAGGTAATCAGCCCCAGCATTTT. J is TRBJ1-5 and V is TRBV6-1; 8 bases are a match to TRBD1. The CDR3 contains 15 residues. CDR1 and CDR2 from the germline V gene are MNHNS and SASEGT. V shed 7 bases, J shed 4 bases, and the junction held 9 bases outside the gene matches.

The sample holds many counts of this clonotype. The chain employs TRBV20-1 and TRBJ2-7, with TRBD2 matching 8 bases. Germline V lookup: CDR1 DFQATT, CDR2 SNEGSKA (reference sequence). Germline trimming cut 4 bases from V and 3 bases from J; bases unmatched to any gene: 11. This CDR3 is built from 15 residues. CDR3 protein: CSAIALSGSVYEQYF. CDR3 in DNA: TGCAGTGCTATTGCTTTGAGCGGGAGTGTCTACGAGCAGTACTTC.

This clonotype was seen at least ten times. DNA for the CDR3: TGTGCCTGGAGTGTACGAGTACTCCCGATGAACACTGAAGCTTTCTTT. Amino acid sequence: CAWSVRVLPMNTEAFF. J is TRBJ1-1 and V is TRBV30, with D uncertain. Trimming took off 0 bases at V and 0 bases at J, with 14 bases between the two ends. Germline V lookup: CDR1 GTSNPN, CDR2 SVGIG (reference sequence). The length of the CDR3 is 16 residues.

This clonotype was recorded at least ten times. CDR3 bases: TGCGCCAGCAGCCAAGATTACGGGGTAGGAGAGACCCAGTACTTC. Translated, it gives CASSQDYGVGETQYF. The rearrangement uses TRBV4-1 and TRBJ2-5; D possibly corresponds to TRBD2 (5 bases). Looked up from germline, CDR1 is MGHRA and CDR2 is YSYEKL. V was trimmed by 0 bases and J by 4 bases, leaving 12 bases between them. This CDR3 comprises 15 residues.

The chain employs TRBV15 and TRBJ2-5; TRBD2 agrees at 7 bases. CDR3 size: 15 residues. Per the germline V gene, CDR1 is LNHNV and CDR2 is YYDKDF (reference sequence). V shed 5 bases and J 5 bases; nucleotides not matched to a gene: 11. CDR3 in DNA: TGTGCCACCAGCTCGAAGCGGGAAGGCTGGGAGACCCAGTACTTC. Residues: CATSSKREGWETQYF.